These 25 T cell receptor beta chains were all obtained from the same sample, sequenced in a study of blood T cells in healthy people across ages. Together with a sample-barcoded 5' primer, a J-beta primer mix was included in a second PCR lasting about 6 to 11 cycles. TCRdb re-analysed the 5' RACE reads in MiXCR, keeping a single row per CDR3 protein. The sample holds approximately 600,000 distinct CDR3 sequences; 58% are singletons and the top ten take around 37%. Sequenced sample: blood. These receptors all come from a man aged 60 to 69 in good health.

Of note for this clonotype: One junction end does not reproduce the germline sequence, and a read error may be involved. The chain has TRBV20-1 and TRBJ2-7; the D gene is possibly TRBD1 (5 bases). The CDR3 spans 12 residues. Germline V gives CDR1 DFQATT, CDR2 SNEGSKA (reference sequence). CDR3 coding DNA: TGCAATGCTAGACAGAGCTCCTACGAGCAGTACTTC. Its translation is CNARQSSYEQYF.

The chain carries TRBV7-9 and TRBJ2-3; 11 nucleotides match TRBD2. The length of the CDR3 is 17 residues. V trimming: 4 bases; J trimming: 1 base; junction bases outside the gene matches: 7. CDR1 is SEHNR and CDR2 is FQNEAQ in the germline V gene (reference sequence). The CDR3, as DNA: TGTGCCAGCAGCTCTGCGACTAGCGGGGTCCGCACAGATACGCAGTATTTT. It encodes CASSSATSGVRTDTQYF.

This chain links TRBV2 with TRBJ1-1, with a tentative D call TRBD1 (5 bases). V shed 2 bases and J shed 7 bases, with 17 bases lying between them. CDR1 is SNHLY, CDR2 FYNNEI, per germline. The CDR3 totals 15 residues. The CDR3 sequence is CASSERPGGVSEAFF. In DNA form, the CDR3 reads TGTGCCAGCAGTGAACGACCGGGGGGAGTCAGTGAAGCTTTCTTT.

The V call is TRBV20-1, the J call TRBJ1-1; 8 bases fit TRBD1. V gave up 0 bases and J gave up 4 bases; unmatched junction bases: 7. CDR3 length: 15 residues. CDR1 DFQATT and CDR2 SNEGSKA come from the germline V gene (reference sequence). This chain's CDR3 is CSARDPRGRITEAFF. In DNA, the CDR3 is TGCAGTGCTAGAGATCCCAGGGGGCGCATCACTGAAGCTTTCTTT.

The sample holds a few counts of this clonotype. The chain recombines TRBV4-2 with TRBJ2-7; weak D call: TRBD1 (6 bases). V was cut by 3 bases and J by 2 bases, with 14 bases left in between. The CDR3 loop spans 15 amino acids. Germline V gene data show CDR1 as LGHNA and CDR2 as YNFKEQ. CDR3 sequence reads: CASSQTPGTTYEQYF. The CDR3 DNA reads TGTGCCAGCAGCCAGACTCCCGGGACAACCTACGAGCAGTACTTC.

This clonotype has just a few counts. The chain links TRBV20-1 to TRBJ1-2, with D maybe TRBD1 (5 bases). From germline, CDR1 is DFQATT and CDR2 SNEGSKA (reference sequence). There are 14 residues in the CDR3. Trimming cost V 0 bases and J 7 bases, with 15 bases left between them. In DNA form, the CDR3 reads TGCAGTGCTAGAGAGGAGGCGCGGGACTCTGGCTACACCTTC. It specifies CSAREEARDSGYTF.

The chain employs TRBV4-2 and TRBJ2-5, with 8 positions matching TRBD1. The CDR3 runs 17 residues. V dropped 3 bases and J dropped 0; count of bases not matched to a gene: 9. CDR1 is LGHNA, CDR2 YNFKEQ, per germline. This CDR3 reads CASSQDLNRGYQETQYF. CDR3 in DNA: TGTGCCAGCAGCCAGGACCTCAACAGGGGGTACCAAGAGACCCAGTACTTC.

The gene calls are TRBV7-9 and TRBJ2-1; D remains unclear. Trimming shortened V by 1 base and J by 5 bases, and 6 bases separated the two germline ends. The CDR3 extends over 13 amino acids. Germline V gene sequence: CDR1 SEHNR, CDR2 FQNEAQ (reference sequence). The chain's CDR3 is CASSLDSNNEQFF. The CDR3 coding sequence is TGTGCCAGCAGCTTAGACTCAAACAATGAGCAGTTCTTC.

The chain recombines TRBV5-1 with TRBJ2-7; D possibly uses TRBD1 or TRBD2 (5 bases each). The J call may be wrong; the DNA end is better matched by TRBJ2-5. Germline lookup yields CDR1 SGHRS and CDR2 YFSETQ. This CDR3 spans 14 amino acids. This CDR3 reads CASSQGRAGETQYF. The CDR3 coding sequence is TGCGCCAGCAGCCAAGGGCGGGCAGGGGAGACCCAGTACTTC.

This clonotype appeared once. The junction departs from germline at one end; a sequencing error may be responsible. The rearrangement links TRBV6-6 to TRBJ2-3, with D possibly being TRBD1 (5 bases). This CDR3 is 11 amino acids long. Germline V gene data show CDR1 as MNHNY and CDR2 as SVGAGI (reference sequence). Here the CDR3 reads CASYRQPTQYF. CDR3 DNA sequence: TGCGCCAGCTATAGACAGCCTACGCAGTATTTT.

The CDR3 region is CASSYGQGAHNEQFF. DNA of the CDR3: TGTGCCAGCAGTTACGGGCAGGGGGCCCACAATGAGCAGTTCTTC. This sequence joins TRBV6-5 and TRBJ2-1, with 8 bases lining up with TRBD1. V trimming: 2 bases; J trimming: 5 bases; junction bases outside the gene matches: 5. CDR3 size: 15 residues. Germline CDR1 and CDR2: MNHEY and SVGAGI.

V is TRBV5-1 and J is TRBJ2-3; 8 positions agree with TRBD2. V was pared by 1 base and J by 4 bases, with 5 bases of the junction left unmatched. Germline assignment: CDR1 SGHRS and CDR2 YFSETQ. The length of the CDR3 is 15 residues. The CDR3 nucleotides are TGCGCCAGCAGCTTGCAGCGGGGGTACTCAGATACGCAGTATTTT. Its translation is CASSLQRGYSDTQYF. Complete variable domain (other parts from reference TRBV5-1 and TRBJ2-3): KAGVTQTPRYLIKTRGQQVTLSCSPISGHRSVSWYQQTPGQGLQFLFEYFSETQRNKGNFPGRFSGRQFSNSRSEMNVSTLELGDSALYLCASSLQRGYSDTQYFGPGTRLTVL.

The gene calls are TRBV2 and TRBJ1-1; possible D gene TRBD1, 5 bases. CDR3 length equals 16 residues. In germline, CDR1 is SNHLY, CDR2 FYNNEI. Trimming took off 4 bases at V and 1 base at J, with 16 bases between the two ends. The CDR3 DNA sequence: TGTGCCAGCAGTGCCGGTGGGCGCAGGGCGAACACTGAAGCTTTCTTT. Its translation is CASSAGGRRANTEAFF.

The rearrangement links TRBV7-2 to TRBJ2-5; 12 bases fit TRBD1. V gave up 1 base and J gave up 4 bases; unmatched junction bases: 7. The CDR3 length is 17 residues. Per germline, CDR1 SGHTA and CDR2 FQGNSA. In DNA, the CDR3 is TGTGCCAGCAGCTTAGGCTCGGGACAGGGGGCGGGAGAGACCCAGTACTTC. Its translation: CASSLGSGQGAGETQYF. The full variable domain, with the rest looked up from reference TRBV7-2 and TRBJ2-5, is GAGVSQSPSNKVTEKGKDVELRCDPISGHTALYWYRQSLGQGLEFLIYFQGNSAPDKSGLPSDRFSAERTGGSVSTLTIQRTQQEDSAVYLCASSLGSGQGAGETQYFGPGTRLLVL.

V usage is TRBV2 and J usage is TRBJ1-5, with TRBD1 identical over 8 bases. V was pared by 6 bases and J by 2 bases, with 6 bases of the junction left unmatched. CDR3 length: 15 residues. CDR1 is SNHLY, CDR2 FYNNEI, per germline. CDR3 DNA sequence: TGTGCCAGCAGGGAATCGACAGGGGGCAATCAGCCCCAGCATTTT. Protein: CASRESTGGNQPQHF.

The rearrangement joins TRBV3-1 to TRBJ1-6; weak D call: TRBD1 (6 bases). The CDR3 is 15 residues long. Germline lookup yields CDR1 LGHDT and CDR2 YNNKEL (reference sequence). V lost 2 bases and J 6 bases, leaving 11 bases between the germline ends. The CDR3 nucleotides read TGTGCCAGCAGCCAATATGGGACAACTAATTCACCCCTCCACTTT. This gives the protein CASSQYGTTNSPLHF.

This clonotype was counted only a few times. This chain connects TRBV29-1 to TRBJ2-7; possibly TRBD1 or TRBD2 for D (5 bases each). CDR1 is SQVTM, CDR2 ANQGSEA, per germline. V shed 4 bases and J shed 10 bases, with 20 bases lying between them. This CDR3 contains 13 residues. DNA of the CDR3: TGCAGCGTTGGGGGACCCGAGGTTGGGGACCAGTACTTC. Translated: CSVGGPEVGDQYF.

The rearrangement uses TRBV4-1 and TRBJ2-5; TRBD2 aligns across 9 bases. CDR1 is MGHRA, CDR2 YSYEKL, per germline. The CDR3 runs 16 residues. V was clipped by 4 bases and J by 3 bases; unmatched bases: 9. The CDR3 is CASSRERLAEEETQYF. As DNA, the CDR3 is TGCGCCAGCAGCCGCGAGAGACTAGCGGAGGAAGAGACCCAGTACTTC.

This sequence joins TRBV27 and TRBJ1-2; TRBD1 agrees at 10 bases. The CDR3 length is 15 residues. Germline loops: CDR1 MNHEY, CDR2 SMNVEV (reference sequence). Trimming took 6 bases from V and 2 from J; bases not matched to a gene: 6. This CDR3 is CASRRGDRGNYGYTF. The CDR3 region has the DNA TGTGCCAGCAGACGGGGGGACAGGGGAAACTATGGCTACACCTTC.

Only a few counts were recorded for this clonotype. The chain recombines TRBV6-5 with TRBJ2-1, with D uncertain. V was pared by 0 bases and J by 2 bases, with 11 bases between. Germline V gives CDR1 MNHEY, CDR2 SVGAGI. The CDR3 is 16 residues long. CDR3 nucleotides: TGTGCCAGCAGTTACTCGAAGTCTAGAACCTACAATGAGCAGTTCTTC. As protein: CASSYSKSRTYNEQFF.

The rearrangement joins TRBV10-3 to TRBJ2-4; 7 bases map to TRBD1. The CDR3 contains 13 residues. V shed 4 bases and J 5 bases; nucleotides not matched to a gene: 2. CDR1 and CDR2 (germline): ENHRY, SYGVKD. The CDR3 sequence is CAISGQGENIQYF. The CDR3 nucleotides are TGTGCCATCAGTGGACAGGGAGAAAACATTCAGTACTTC.

In its sample, this clonotype was seen a few times. The V gene is TRBV7-9, the J gene TRBJ2-5; unclear D gene. Germline V gene lookup returns CDR1 SEHNR and CDR2 FQNEAQ (reference sequence). The CDR3 runs 13 residues. The V gene lost 4 bases and the J gene lost 1 base, with 7 bases spanning the gap. CDR3: CASSYVGQETQYF. In DNA form, the CDR3 reads TGTGCCAGCAGCTATGTCGGCCAAGAGACCCAGTACTTC.

The genes are TRBV2 and TRBJ1-2; 7 bases agree with TRBD1. Losses at the gene ends were 5 bases for V and 8 bases for J; bases not matched to a gene: 14. This CDR3 has 15 amino acids. Germline V gene sequence: CDR1 SNHLY, CDR2 FYNNEI. Here the CDR3 DNA reads TGTGCCAGCAGTAGGATGACAGGGCAAACAGAGGGCTACACCTTC. It specifies CASSRMTGQTEGYTF.

This clonotype was counted between two and nine times. The chain recombines TRBV2 with TRBJ2-1, with D possibly TRBD1 on 6 matching bases. CDR1 SNHLY and CDR2 FYNNEI come from the germline V gene. V was cut by 6 bases and J by 0 bases, with 12 bases left in between. This CDR3 has 15 amino acids. CDR3 DNA sequence: TGTGCCAGCAGCTCCGGACAGCCCTCCTACAATGAGCAGTTCTTC. Translated, it gives CASSSGQPSYNEQFF. Looking up the rest from reference TRBV2 and TRBJ2-1 gives the full variable domain: EPEVTQTPSHQVTQMGQEVILRCVPISNHLYFYWYRQILGQKVEFLVSFYNNEISEKSEIFDDQFSVERPDGSNFTLKIRSTKLEDSAMYFCASSSGQPSYNEQFFGPGTRLTVL.

The V gene is TRBV7-9, the J gene TRBJ2-5; D unclear. Trimming pared 5 bases from V and 2 bases from J, leaving 12 bases between. In germline, CDR1 is SEHNR, CDR2 FQNEAQ (reference sequence). This CDR3 is 14 amino acids long. The CDR3 DNA sequence: TGTGCCAGCAGCGCCCCCACAGAACAAGAGACCCAGTACTTC. Amino acid sequence: CASSAPTEQETQYF.